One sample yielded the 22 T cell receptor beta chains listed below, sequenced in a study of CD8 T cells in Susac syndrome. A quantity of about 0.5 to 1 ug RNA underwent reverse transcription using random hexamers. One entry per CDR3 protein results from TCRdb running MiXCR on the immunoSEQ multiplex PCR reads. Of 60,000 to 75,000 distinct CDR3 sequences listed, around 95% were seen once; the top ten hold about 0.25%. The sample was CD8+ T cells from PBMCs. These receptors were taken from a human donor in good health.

The chain's CDR3 is CASRPTGVHTEAFF. CDR3 nucleotides: TGTGCCAGCAGGCCTACAGGGGTGCACACTGAAGCTTTCTTT. The chain is built from TRBV6-2 or TRBV6-3 and TRBJ1-1, with TRBD1 identical over 7 bases. The CDR3 contains 14 residues. The germline V gene encodes CDR1 MNHEY and CDR2 SVGEGT. J lost 3 bases, V lost 6 bases, and 7 bases had no gene match.

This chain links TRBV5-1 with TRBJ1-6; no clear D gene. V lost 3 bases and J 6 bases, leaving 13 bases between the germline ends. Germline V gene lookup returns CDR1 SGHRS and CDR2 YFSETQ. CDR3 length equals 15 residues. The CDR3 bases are TGCGCCAGCAGCTCCGATACATGGGCTAATTCACCCCTCCACTTT. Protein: CASSSDTWANSPLHF.

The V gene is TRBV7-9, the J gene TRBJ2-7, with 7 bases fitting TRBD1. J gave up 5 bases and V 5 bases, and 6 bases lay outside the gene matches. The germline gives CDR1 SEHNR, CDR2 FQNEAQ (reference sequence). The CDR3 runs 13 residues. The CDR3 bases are TGTGCCAGCAGCCCGGACAGGACCCACGAGCAGTACGTC. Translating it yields CASSPDRTHEQYV.

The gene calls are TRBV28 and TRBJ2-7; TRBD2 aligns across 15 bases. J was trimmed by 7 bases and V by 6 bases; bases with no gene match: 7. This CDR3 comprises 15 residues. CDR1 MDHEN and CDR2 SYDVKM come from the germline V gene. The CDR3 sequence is CASRGLAGGILEQYF. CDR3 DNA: TGTGCCAGCAGGGGACTAGCGGGGGGCATTCTGGAGCAGTACTTC.

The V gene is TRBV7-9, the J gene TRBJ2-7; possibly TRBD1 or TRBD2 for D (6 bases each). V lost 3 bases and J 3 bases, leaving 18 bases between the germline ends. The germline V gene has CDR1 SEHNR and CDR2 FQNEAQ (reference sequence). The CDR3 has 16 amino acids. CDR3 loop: CASSFPPQGGYYEQYF. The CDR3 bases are TGTGCCAGCAGCTTTCCACCACAGGGAGGATACTACGAGCAGTACTTC.

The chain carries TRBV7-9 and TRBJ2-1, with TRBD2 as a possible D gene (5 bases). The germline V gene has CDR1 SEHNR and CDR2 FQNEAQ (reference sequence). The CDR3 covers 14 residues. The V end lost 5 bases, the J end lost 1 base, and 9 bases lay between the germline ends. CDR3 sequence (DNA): TGTGCCAGCAGCGCCGACTATTCCTACAATGAGCAGTTCTTC. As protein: CASSADYSYNEQFF.

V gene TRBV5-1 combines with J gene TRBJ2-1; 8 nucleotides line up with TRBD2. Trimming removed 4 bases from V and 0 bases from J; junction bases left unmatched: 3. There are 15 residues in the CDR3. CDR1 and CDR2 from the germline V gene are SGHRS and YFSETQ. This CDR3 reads CASSMSGGSYNEQFF. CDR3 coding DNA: TGCGCCAGCAGCATGAGCGGGGGCTCCTACAATGAGCAGTTCTTC.

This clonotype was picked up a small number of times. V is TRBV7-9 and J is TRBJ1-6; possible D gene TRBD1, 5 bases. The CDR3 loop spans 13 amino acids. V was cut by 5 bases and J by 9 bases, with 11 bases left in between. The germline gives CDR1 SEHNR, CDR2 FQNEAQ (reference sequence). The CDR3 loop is CASSPGGGSPLHF. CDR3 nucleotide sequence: TGTGCCAGCAGCCCCGGGGGGGGTTCACCCCTCCACTTT.

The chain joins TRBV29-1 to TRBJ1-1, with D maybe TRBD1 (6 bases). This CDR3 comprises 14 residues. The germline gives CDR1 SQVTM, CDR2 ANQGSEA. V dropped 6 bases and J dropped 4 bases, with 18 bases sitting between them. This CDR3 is CSVGGVTGTTEAFF. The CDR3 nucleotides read TGCAGCGTCGGGGGCGTCACGGGTACCACTGAAGCTTTCTTT.

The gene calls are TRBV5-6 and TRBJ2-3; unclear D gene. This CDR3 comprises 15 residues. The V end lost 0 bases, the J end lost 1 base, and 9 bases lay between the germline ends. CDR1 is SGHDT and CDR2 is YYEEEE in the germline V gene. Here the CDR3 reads CASSLEDWGTDTQYF. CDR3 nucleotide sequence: TGTGCCAGCAGCTTGGAGGATTGGGGCACAGATACGCAGTATTTT.

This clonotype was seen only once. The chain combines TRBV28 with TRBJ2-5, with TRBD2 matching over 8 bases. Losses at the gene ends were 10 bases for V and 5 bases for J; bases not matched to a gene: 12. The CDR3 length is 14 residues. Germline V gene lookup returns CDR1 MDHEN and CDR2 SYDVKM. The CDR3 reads CAINRRGVGETQYF. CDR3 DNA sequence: TGTGCCATTAACAGGCGGGGGGTGGGGGAGACCCAGTACTTC.

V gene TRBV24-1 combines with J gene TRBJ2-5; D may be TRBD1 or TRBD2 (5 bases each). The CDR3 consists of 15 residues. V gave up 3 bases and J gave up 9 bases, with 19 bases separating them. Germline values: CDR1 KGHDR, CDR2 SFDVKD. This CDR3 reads CATSDPGPPTAAQYF. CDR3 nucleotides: TGTGCCACCAGTGATCCCGGGCCACCGACAGCGGCCCAGTACTTC.

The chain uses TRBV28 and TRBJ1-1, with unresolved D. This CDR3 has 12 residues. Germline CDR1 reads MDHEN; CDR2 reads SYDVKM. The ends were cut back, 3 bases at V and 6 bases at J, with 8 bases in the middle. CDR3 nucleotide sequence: TGTGCCAGCAGTTTGGTCAACTCTGAAGCTTTCTTT. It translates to CASSLVNSEAFF.

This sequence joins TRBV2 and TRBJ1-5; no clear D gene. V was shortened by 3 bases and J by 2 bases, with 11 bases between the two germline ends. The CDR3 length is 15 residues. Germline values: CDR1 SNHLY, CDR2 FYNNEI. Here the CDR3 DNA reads TGTGCCAGCAGTGAGGCTGGGGTTGGCAATCAGCCCCAGCATTTT. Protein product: CASSEAGVGNQPQHF. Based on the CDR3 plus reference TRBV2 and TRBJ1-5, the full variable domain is EPEVTQTPSHQVTQMGQEVILRCVPISNHLYFYWYRQILGQKVEFLVSFYNNEISEKSEIFDDQFSVERPDGSNFTLKIRSTKLEDSAMYFCASSEAGVGNQPQHFGDGTRLSIL.

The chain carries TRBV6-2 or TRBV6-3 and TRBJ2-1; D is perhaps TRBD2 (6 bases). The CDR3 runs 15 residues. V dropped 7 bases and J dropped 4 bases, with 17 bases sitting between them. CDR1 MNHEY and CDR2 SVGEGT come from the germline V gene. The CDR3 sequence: CASTPSSGPYNEQFF. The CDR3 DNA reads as TGTGCCAGCACCCCGTCCAGCGGGCCTTACAATGAGCAGTTCTTC.

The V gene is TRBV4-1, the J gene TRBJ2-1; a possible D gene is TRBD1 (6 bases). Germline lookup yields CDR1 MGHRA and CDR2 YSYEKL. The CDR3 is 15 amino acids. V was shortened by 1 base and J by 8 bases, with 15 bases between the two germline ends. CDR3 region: CASSQGTAPRDEQFF. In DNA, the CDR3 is TGCGCCAGCAGCCAAGGGACAGCCCCCAGGGATGAGCAGTTCTTC.

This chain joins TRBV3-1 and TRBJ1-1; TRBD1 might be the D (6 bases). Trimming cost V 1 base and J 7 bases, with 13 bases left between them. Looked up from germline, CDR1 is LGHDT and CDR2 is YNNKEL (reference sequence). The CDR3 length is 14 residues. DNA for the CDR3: TGTGCCAGCAGCCAAGGCGGGGGCCGGAATGAAGCTTTCTTT. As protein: CASSQGGGRNEAFF.

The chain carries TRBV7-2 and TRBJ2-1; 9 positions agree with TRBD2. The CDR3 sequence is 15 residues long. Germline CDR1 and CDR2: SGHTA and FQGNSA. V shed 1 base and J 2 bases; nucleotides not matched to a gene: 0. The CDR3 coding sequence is TGTGCCAGCAGCTTAGTAGCGGGGGCCTACAATGAGCAGTTCTTC. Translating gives CASSLVAGAYNEQFF.

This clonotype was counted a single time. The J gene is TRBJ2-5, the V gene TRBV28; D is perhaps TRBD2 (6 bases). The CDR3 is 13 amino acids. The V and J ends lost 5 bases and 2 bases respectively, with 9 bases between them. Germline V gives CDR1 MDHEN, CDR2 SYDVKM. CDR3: CASSTGTQETQYF. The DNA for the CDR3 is TGTGCCAGCAGTACTGGGACTCAAGAGACCCAGTACTTC.

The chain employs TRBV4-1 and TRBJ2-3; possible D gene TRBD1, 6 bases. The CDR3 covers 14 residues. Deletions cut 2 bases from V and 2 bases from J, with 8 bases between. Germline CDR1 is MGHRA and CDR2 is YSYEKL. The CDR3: CASSQRTDTDTQYF. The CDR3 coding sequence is TGCGCCAGCAGCCAAAGGACAGACACAGATACGCAGTATTTT.

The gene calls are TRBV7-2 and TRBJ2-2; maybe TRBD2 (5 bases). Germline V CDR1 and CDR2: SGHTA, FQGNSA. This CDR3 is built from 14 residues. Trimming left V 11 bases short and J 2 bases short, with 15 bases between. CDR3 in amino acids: CALPREPNTGELFF. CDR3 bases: TGTGCCCTCCCACGGGAACCCAACACCGGGGAGCTGTTTTTT.

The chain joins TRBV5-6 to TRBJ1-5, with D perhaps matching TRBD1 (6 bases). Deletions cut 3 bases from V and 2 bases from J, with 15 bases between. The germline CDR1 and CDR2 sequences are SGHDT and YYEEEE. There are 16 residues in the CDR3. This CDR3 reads CASSWYYREGNQPQHF. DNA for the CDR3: TGTGCCAGCAGCTGGTATTACAGGGAAGGCAATCAGCCCCAGCATTTT. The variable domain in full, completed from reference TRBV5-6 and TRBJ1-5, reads DAGVTQSPTHLIKTRGQQVTLRCSPKSGHDTVSWYQQALGQGPQFIFQYYEEEERQRGNFPDRFSGHQFPNYSSELNVNALLLGDSALYLCASSWYYREGNQPQHFGDGTRLSIL.